The source of this T cell receptor beta chain is a study of shared clonotypes between healthy human individuals. The V gene's germline CDR1 is SGHTA and CDR2 FQGTGA. The CDR3 runs to 15 residues. With V trimmed by 5 bases and J by 2 bases, 5 bases remained unmatched. Several immunoSEQ plates received, in even portions, the genomic DNA of each subset. Per the study methods: ImmunoSEQ output lacked quality scores and full-length reads, limiting matched filtering. The data were produced by immunoSEQ multiplex PCR, yet TCRdb's version contains in-frame clones alone and is incomplete. V, J and clone size derive from that table, while D and trimming were established from the DNA sequence. The sample shows around 2.5 million clones, approximately 93% of them seen only once. Study findings and constraints: The study sampled only blood, and tissue repertoires likely differ.

Regarding this clone: What it recognizes is unknown.

Sequencing was performed on naive CD4+ T cells from PBMCs. The subset is: CD45RA+ positively selected. The TCR sequence derives from a man between 18 and 29 years old in good health. Some clones in this sample may be carry-over from other donors' samples. This chain links TRBV7-3 with TRBJ2-2, with 7 positions matching TRBD1. For the CDR3, the DNA is TGTGCCAGCAGCAAGGGGACAGCAAACACCGGGGAGCTGTTTTTT. Its translation: CASSKGTANTGELFF.